The 8 T cell receptor beta chains below all came from one sample that was sequenced in a study of OX40 agonist ivuxolimab in advanced cancers. Sequencing used immunoSEQ multiplex PCR; TCRdb keeps in-frame clones, though not all of them. The data show fewer than 100,000 clones, with around 83% seen just once and approximately 0.8% held by the top ten. This sample comprised CD4+ or CD8+ T cells sorted from blood, obtained in a trial of the OX40 agonist ivuxolimab. These receptors all stem from an adult with an advanced solid tumor such as melanoma, head and neck, liver or kidney cancer.

This clone has a handful of counts. This rearrangement joins TRBV4-2 to TRBJ2-5; D perhaps matches TRBD2 (6 bases). V dropped 0 bases and J dropped 3 bases, with 8 bases sitting between them. Per the germline V gene, CDR1 is LGHNA and CDR2 is YNFKEQ. The CDR3 totals 14 residues. CDR3: CASSQELAKETQYF. In nucleotides, the CDR3 is TGTGCCAGCAGCCAAGAACTAGCCAAAGAGACCCAGTACTTC.

The genes are TRBV25-1 and TRBJ1-2; D gene ambiguous. Germline CDR1 is MGHDK and CDR2 is SYGVNS. The length of the CDR3 is 13 residues. V lost 7 bases and J lost 5, with 14 bases in between. DNA for the CDR3: TGTGCCAGCACCGGAGGCCCGGGTTATGGCTACACCTTC. Its protein product is CASTGGPGYGYTF.

This chain joins TRBV5-1 and TRBJ2-3; D gene unclear. V was trimmed by 0 bases and J by 6 bases, leaving 8 bases between them. CDR1 SGHRS and CDR2 YFSETQ come from the germline V gene. The CDR3 contains 13 residues. The chain's CDR3 is CASSLGRQDTQYF. The CDR3 coding sequence is TGCGCCAGCAGCTTGGGCCGGCAGGATACGCAGTATTTT.

The rearrangement joins TRBV6-6 to TRBJ2-3, with 8 bases identical to TRBD2. The germline CDR1 and CDR2 sequences are MNHNY and SVGAGI (reference sequence). This CDR3 has 16 amino acids. With V trimmed by 5 bases and J by 2 bases, 9 bases remained unmatched. The CDR3 loop reads CASSNPTGGATDTQYF. CDR3 in DNA: TGTGCCAGCAGTAACCCCACCGGGGGGGCCACAGATACGCAGTATTTT.

The chain links TRBV6-1 to TRBJ1-2, with D possibly matching TRBD1 (6 bases). Germline CDR1 and CDR2: MNHNS and SASEGT. Trimming shortened V by 8 bases and J by 3 bases, and 13 bases separated the two germline ends. The CDR3 covers 13 residues. The DNA for the CDR3 is TGTGCCAGCTCACCTCAGGGGTACTATGGCTACACCTTC. Amino acid sequence: CASSPQGYYGYTF.

The CDR3 sequence is CASRRLGTPLYEQYF. The CDR3 DNA reads as TGTGCCAGCAGACGCCTCGGGACACCCCTCTACGAGCAGTACTTC. The chain joins TRBV2 to TRBJ2-7, with TRBD1 as a possible D gene (6 bases). The germline V gene encodes CDR1 SNHLY and CDR2 FYNNEI. The CDR3 contains 15 residues. The V end was cut by 6 bases, the J end by 3 bases, with 18 bases between.

The V call is TRBV27, the J call TRBJ1-2; 10 bases fit TRBD1. This CDR3 has 14 residues. Germline V gives CDR1 MNHEY, CDR2 SMNVEV (reference sequence). The J segment lost 6 bases and the V segment lost 3 bases, leaving 4 bases of the junction unmatched. CDR3 in amino acids: CASSFRGTGDGYTF. CDR3 nucleotides: TGTGCCAGCAGTTTCCGCGGGACAGGGGATGGCTACACCTTC.

The chain employs TRBV28 and TRBJ1-3; TRBD1 matches 9 bases. Trimming removed 3 bases from V and 9 bases from J; junction bases left unmatched: 9. Germline CDR1 is MDHEN and CDR2 is SYDVKM. The CDR3 length is 15 residues. The CDR3 sequence is CASSFRDRVVGTIYF. Written as DNA, the CDR3 is TGTGCCAGCAGTTTCCGGGACAGGGTGGTGGGCACCATATATTTT.